These T cell receptor beta chains were read from a single sample in a study of T cells after yellow fever vaccination. TCRdb re-called the 5' RACE reads with MiXCR, one entry per CDR3 protein. There are 500,000 to 650,000 distinct CDR3 sequences in the sample; about a sixth occur only once, and 17% lies in the top ten. The sample in question was PBMCs, obtained 5 days after the first yellow fever vaccination. Receptor source: a man younger than 35 who received the YFV17D yellow fever vaccine. Both conserved end residues are part of each CDR3. The D gene is left open where the match is weak. Size values are once, few and many counts, or a class for expanded clones, and some rows have none.

TRBV3-1	TRBJ2-7	-	-	CASSQETWRAYEQYF	TGTGCCAGCAGCCAAGAGACCTGGCGAGCCTACGAGCAGTACTTC
TRBV6-2/TRBV6-3	TRBJ1-1	-	-	CASSPDSFEAFF	TGTGCCAGCAGCCCCGACAGCTTTGAAGCTTTCTTT
TRBV5-1	TRBJ1-3	few	-	CASSPRAPSGGNTIYF	TGCGCCAGCAGCCCCCGGGCACCCTCTGGAGGAAACACCATATATTTT
TRBV7-2	TRBJ2-5	few	-	CASSLPSGETQYF	TGTGCCAGCAGCTTACCCTCTGGGGAGACCCAGTACTTC
TRBV4-3	TRBJ1-1	few	-	CASSQERGWTEAFF	TGCGCCAGCAGCCAAGAGAGGGGTTGGACTGAAGCTTTCTTT
TRBV19	TRBJ1-2	few	-	CASGGNSGQWGYGYTF	TGTGCCAGTGGGGGCAATTCGGGTCAGTGGGGATATGGCTACACCTTC
TRBV10-3	TRBJ1-1	few	TRBD1	CAIRGQGEGTDEAFF	TGTGCCATCAGGGGACAGGGTGAGGGTACGGATGAAGCTTTCTTT
TRBV27	TRBJ2-7	many	TRBD1	CASSLGTGAYEQYF	TGTGCCAGCAGCTTGGGGACAGGAGCCTACGAGCAGTACTTC
TRBV7-9	TRBJ2-5	-	TRBD1	CASSLVPGQGWEKTQYF	TGTGCCAGCAGCTTAGTTCCCGGACAGGGCTGGGAGAAGACCCAGTACTTC
TRBV19	TRBJ1-2	-	-	CASSYIRGRYGYTF	TGTGCCAGTAGTTATATTCGGGGGCGCTATGGCTACACCTTC
TRBV7-2	TRBJ1-1	-	-	CASSLTRWNTEAFF	TGTGCCAGCAGCTTAACCAGGTGGAACACTGAAGCTTTCTTT
TRBV27	TRBJ1-5	few	-	CASSSPVRGQPQHF	TGTGCCAGCAGTTCCCCCGTTCGGGGACAGCCCCAGCATTTT
TRBV7-3	TRBJ2-3	-	-	CASSLDSNTQYF	TGTGCCAGCAGCTTGGATTCAAATACGCAGTATTTT
TRBV24-1	TRBJ2-7	-	-	CATCLVCPPHEQYF	TGTGCCACCTGCCTCGTTTGTCCCCCCCACGAGCAGTACTTC
TRBV7-2	TRBJ2-3	few	TRBD2	CASSSLAGGGTDTQYF	TGTGCCAGCAGCTCGTTAGCGGGGGGTGGCACAGATACGCAGTATTTT
TRBV4-1	TRBJ2-2	-	TRBD2	CASSQEPPLKGAGGLGGELFF	TGCGCCAGCAGCCAAGAACCCCCCCTGAAGGGAGCGGGGGGGCTCGGCGGGGAGCTGTTTTTT
TRBV4-1	TRBJ1-5	few	-	CASSQGFGTLNVGNQPQHF	TGCGCCAGCAGCCAAGGGTTCGGGACACTAAACGTGGGGAATCAGCCCCAGCATTTT
TRBV7-2	TRBJ1-5	-	-	CASSLAGTLVNQPQHF	TGTGCCAGCAGCTTAGCCGGGACACTCGTTAATCAGCCCCAGCATTTT
TRBV29-1	TRBJ2-7	few	TRBD1	CSVTGTGGYEQYF	TGCAGCGTTACCGGGACAGGGGGCTACGAGCAGTACTTC
TRBV7-6	TRBJ1-6	few	-	CASSLEARPDSPLHF	TGTGCCAGCAGCTTAGAGGCCAGGCCGGATTCACCCCTCCACTTT
TRBV12-3/TRBV12-4	TRBJ1-3	few	-	CASTLDRGAVNTIYF	TGTGCCAGCACCTTGGACAGAGGTGCGGTAAACACCATATATTTT
TRBV5-1	TRBJ1-6	few	-	CASSLAGTYNSPLHF	TGCGCCAGCAGCTTGGCCGGGACGTATAATTCACCCCTCCACTTT
TRBV29-1	TRBJ1-1	-	-	CSAARGGRSTEAFF	TGCAGCGCCGCCCGCGGGGGGCGTAGCACTGAAGCTTTCTTT
TRBV12-3/TRBV12-4	TRBJ2-1	-	TRBD2	CASSFGSGESYNEQFF	TGTGCCAGCAGTTTCGGTAGCGGGGAATCCTACAATGAGCAGTTCTTC
TRBV9	TRBJ1-3	-	-	CASSVAGANPGNTIYF	TGTGCCAGCAGCGTAGCAGGGGCAAACCCTGGAAACACCATATATTTT
TRBV6-1	TRBJ2-2	-	-	CASRDGQNTGELFF	TGTGCCAGCAGGGACGGACAGAACACCGGGGAGCTGTTTTTT
TRBV12-3/TRBV12-4	TRBJ2-2	-	-	CASSLMSAGKSGELFF	TGTGCCAGCAGTTTGATGTCTGCAGGGAAATCCGGGGAGCTGTTTTTT
TRBV4-1	TRBJ2-3	-	TRBD1	CASSPTTRQGRKDTQYF	TGCGCCAGCAGCCCGACCACCAGACAGGGACGGAAGGATACGCAGTATTTT
TRBV28	TRBJ1-6	few	-	CASSPMGGANSPLHF	TGTGCCAGCAGCCCAATGGGGGGTGCAAATTCACCCCTCCACTTT
TRBV20-1	TRBJ1-1	-	-	CSAPKSPANTEAFF	TGCAGTGCTCCCAAATCGCCCGCGAACACTGAAGCTTTCTTT
TRBV4-1	TRBJ2-7	-	TRBD1	CASSHNIQGSPYEQYF	TGCGCCAGCAGCCATAACATACAGGGGAGTCCCTACGAGCAGTACTTC
TRBV29-1	TRBJ2-1	many	-	CSVEWWGSYNEQFF	TGCAGCGTTGAATGGTGGGGGTCCTACAATGAGCAGTTCTTC
TRBV4-2	TRBJ1-1	-	-	CASSLPEGGGGTEAFF	TGTGCCAGCAGCCTCCCAGAAGGGGGAGGCGGGACTGAAGCTTTCTTT
TRBV7-2	TRBJ1-2	-	TRBD1	CASRRDRGRENGYTF	TGTGCCAGCAGACGAGACAGGGGTAGGGAGAATGGCTACACCTTC
TRBV5-5	TRBJ2-1	-	-	CASSLRQDFYNEQFF	TGTGCCAGCAGCTTGAGGCAGGACTTCTACAATGAGCAGTTCTTC
TRBV27	TRBJ2-7	few	TRBD2	CASSLKGAGGYEQYF	TGTGCCAGCAGTTTAAAGGGAGCGGGGGGCTACGAGCAGTACTTC
TRBV4-1	TRBJ1-1	-	-	CASSLSVSLHTEAFF	TGCGCCAGCAGCCTAAGCGTTAGCCTGCACACTGAAGCTTTCTTT
TRBV5-1	TRBJ1-4	-	-	CASSLTPTNEKLFF	TGCGCCAGCAGCTTGACCCCAACTAATGAAAAACTGTTTTTT
TRBV5-1	TRBJ2-3	few	-	CASSRGSGQATDTQYF	TGCGCCAGCAGCCGAGGGTCGGGACAAGCCACAGATACGCAGTATTTT
TRBV5-1	TRBJ2-5	few	-	CASSRGDGEETQYF	TGCGCCAGCAGCCGCGGGGATGGCGAAGAGACCCAGTACTTC
TRBV20-1	TRBJ1-4	-	TRBD1	CSARDLTGDEKLFF	TGCAGTGCTAGAGATTTGACAGGGGATGAAAAACTGTTTTTT
TRBV5-1	TRBJ1-1	-	-	CASSLAPDTEAFF	TGCGCCAGCAGCTTGGCTCCGGACACTGAAGCTTTCTTT
TRBV18	TRBJ2-1	-	-	CASSPPPGEQFF	TGTGCCAGCTCACCGCCCCCCGGTGAGCAGTTCTTC
TRBV3-1	TRBJ1-5	few	-	CASSHPPPGNQPQHF	TGTGCCAGCAGCCATCCCCCGCCGGGGAATCAGCCCCAGCATTTT
TRBV11-2	TRBJ2-5	few	-	CASSLGRAETQYF	TGTGCCAGCAGCTTAGGCAGGGCGGAGACCCAGTACTTC
TRBV12-3/TRBV12-4	TRBJ2-1	-	-	CASSRGTYPYNEQFF	TGTGCCAGCAGCCGAGGGACCTATCCCTACAATGAGCAGTTCTTC